This entry is about one T cell receptor (beta chain). This sample is part of a study of T cell changes during pregnancy in multiple sclerosis. The data were produced by immunoSEQ multiplex PCR, yet TCRdb's version contains in-frame clones alone and is incomplete. The sample includes roughly 38,000 clones, 90% seen only once; the top ten take about 5.2%. Per germline, CDR1 SEHNR and CDR2 FQNEAQ (reference sequence). V shed 5 bases and J shed 7 bases, with 15 bases lying between them. The CDR3 has 13 amino acids. This sequence originates from a female donor in good health, enrolled as a control in a pregnancy study. The specimen comprised peripheral blood, sampled in the third trimester of pregnancy. V gene TRBV7-9 combines with J gene TRBJ2-7; maybe TRBD2 (5 bases). CDR3 region: CASSRGSAQEQYF. The CDR3 DNA follows: TGTGCCAGCAGCCGTGGGAGCGCTCAGGAGCAGTACTTC.